The T cell receptor beta chain described here comes from a study of CD8 T cell repertoires and HIV-1 epitope variants. Sequencing was performed with immunoSEQ multiplex PCR; in TCRdb, only in-frame clones are kept and a portion is missing. The data show over 90,000 clones, roughly four fifths seen once. The CDR3 totals 15 residues. The V gene end was trimmed by 2 bases and the J gene end by 2 bases; junction bases not matched to a gene: 3. Germline V CDR1 and CDR2: SGHDN, FVKESK. This sequence originates from a male donor with HIV. The chain is built from TRBV14 and TRBJ2-7; the match to TRBD2 covers 10 bases. Sample: uncultured baseline CD8+ T cells from peripheral blood mononuclear cells (PBMCs). DNA for the CDR3: TGTGCCAGCAGCCAACAAGCGGGAGGGCCCTACGAGCAGTACTTC. Amino acids: CASSQQAGGPYEQYF.